This T cell receptor beta chain appears in the sequencing data of a study of shared clonotypes between healthy human individuals. The repertoire was sequenced with immunoSEQ multiplex PCR; TCRdb's copy has only in-frame clones and lacks some. The table records some 1,400,000 clones, more than 95% of them present only once. A word on this clone: Additional DNA sequences in this sample encode the identical CDR3.

The V segment lost 3 bases and the J segment 2 bases; nucleotides outside the gene matches: 3. This CDR3 spans 16 amino acids. CDR1 is LNHDA and CDR2 is SQIVND in the germline V gene (reference sequence). The source material was naive CD4+ T cells sorted from blood. Regarding subset: CD45RA+ positively selected. This TCR derives from a man aged 25 to 40 in good health. V is TRBV19 and J is TRBJ2-2, with 10 positions matching TRBD2. The CDR3 loop reads CASSILAGANTGELFF. CDR3 bases: TGTGCCAGTAGTATCCTAGCGGGAGCTAACACCGGGGAGCTGTTTTTT. The whole variable domain, filled in from reference TRBV19 and TRBJ2-2, reads DGGITQSPKYLFRKEGQNVTLSCEQNLNHDAMYWYRQDPGQGLRLIYYSQIVNDFQKGDIAEGYSVSREKKESFPLTVTSAQKNPTAFYLCASSILAGANTGELFFGEGSRLTVL.